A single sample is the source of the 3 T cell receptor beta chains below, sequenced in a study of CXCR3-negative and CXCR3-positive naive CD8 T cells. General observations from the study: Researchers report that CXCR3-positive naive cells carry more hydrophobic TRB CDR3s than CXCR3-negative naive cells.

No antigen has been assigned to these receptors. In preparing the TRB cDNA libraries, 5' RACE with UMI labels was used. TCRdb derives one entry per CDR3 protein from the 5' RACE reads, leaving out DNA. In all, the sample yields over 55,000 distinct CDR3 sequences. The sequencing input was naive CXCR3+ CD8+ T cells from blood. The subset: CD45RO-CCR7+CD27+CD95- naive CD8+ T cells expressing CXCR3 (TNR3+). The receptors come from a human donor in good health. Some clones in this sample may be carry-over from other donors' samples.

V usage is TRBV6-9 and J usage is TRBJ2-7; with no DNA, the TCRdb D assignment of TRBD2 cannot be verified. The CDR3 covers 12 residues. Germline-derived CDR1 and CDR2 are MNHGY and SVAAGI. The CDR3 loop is CALLAGDYEQYF.

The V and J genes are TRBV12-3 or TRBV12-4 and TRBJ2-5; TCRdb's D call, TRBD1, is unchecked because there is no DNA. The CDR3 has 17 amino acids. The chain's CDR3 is CASADPAAGLNDKTQYF.

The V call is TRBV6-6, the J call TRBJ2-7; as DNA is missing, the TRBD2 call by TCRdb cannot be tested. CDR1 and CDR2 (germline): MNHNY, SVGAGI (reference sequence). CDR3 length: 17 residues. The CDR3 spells CASSYSTSGPSSYEQYF.